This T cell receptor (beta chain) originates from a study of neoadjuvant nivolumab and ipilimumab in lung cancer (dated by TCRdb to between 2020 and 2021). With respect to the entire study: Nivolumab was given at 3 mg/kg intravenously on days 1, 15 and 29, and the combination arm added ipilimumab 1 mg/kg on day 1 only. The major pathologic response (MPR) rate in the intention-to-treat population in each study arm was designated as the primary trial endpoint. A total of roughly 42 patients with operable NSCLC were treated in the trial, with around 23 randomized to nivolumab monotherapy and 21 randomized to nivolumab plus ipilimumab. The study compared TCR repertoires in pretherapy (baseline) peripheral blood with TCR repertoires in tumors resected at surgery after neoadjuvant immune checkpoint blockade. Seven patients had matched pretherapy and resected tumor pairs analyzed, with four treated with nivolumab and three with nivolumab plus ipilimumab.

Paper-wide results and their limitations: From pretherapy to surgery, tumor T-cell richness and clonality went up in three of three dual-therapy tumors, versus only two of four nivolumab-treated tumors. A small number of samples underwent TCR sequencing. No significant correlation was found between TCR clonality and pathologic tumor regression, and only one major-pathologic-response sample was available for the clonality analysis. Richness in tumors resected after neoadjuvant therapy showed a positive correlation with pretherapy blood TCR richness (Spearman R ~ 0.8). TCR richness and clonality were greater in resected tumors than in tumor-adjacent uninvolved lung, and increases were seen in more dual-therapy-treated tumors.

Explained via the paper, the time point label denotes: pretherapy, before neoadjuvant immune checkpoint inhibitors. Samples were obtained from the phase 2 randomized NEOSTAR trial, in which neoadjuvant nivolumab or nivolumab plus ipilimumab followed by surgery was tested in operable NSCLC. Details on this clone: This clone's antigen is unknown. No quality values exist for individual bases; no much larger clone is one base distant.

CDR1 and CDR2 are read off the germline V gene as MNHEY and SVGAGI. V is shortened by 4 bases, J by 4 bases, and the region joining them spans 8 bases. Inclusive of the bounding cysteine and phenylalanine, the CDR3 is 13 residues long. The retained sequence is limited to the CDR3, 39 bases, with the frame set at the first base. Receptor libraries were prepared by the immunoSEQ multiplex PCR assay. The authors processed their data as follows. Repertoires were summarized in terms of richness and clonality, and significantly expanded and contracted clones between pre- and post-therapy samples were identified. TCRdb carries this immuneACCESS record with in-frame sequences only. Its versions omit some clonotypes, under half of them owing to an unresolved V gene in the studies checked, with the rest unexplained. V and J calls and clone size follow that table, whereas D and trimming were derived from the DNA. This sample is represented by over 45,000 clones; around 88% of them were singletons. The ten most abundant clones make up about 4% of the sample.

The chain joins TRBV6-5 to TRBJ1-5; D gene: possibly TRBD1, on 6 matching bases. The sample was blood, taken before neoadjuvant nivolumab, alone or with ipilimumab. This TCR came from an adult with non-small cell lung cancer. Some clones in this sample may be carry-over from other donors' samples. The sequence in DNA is TGTGCCAGCAGTTGGCAGGGGAATCAGCCCCAGCATTTT. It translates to CASSWQGNQPQHF.